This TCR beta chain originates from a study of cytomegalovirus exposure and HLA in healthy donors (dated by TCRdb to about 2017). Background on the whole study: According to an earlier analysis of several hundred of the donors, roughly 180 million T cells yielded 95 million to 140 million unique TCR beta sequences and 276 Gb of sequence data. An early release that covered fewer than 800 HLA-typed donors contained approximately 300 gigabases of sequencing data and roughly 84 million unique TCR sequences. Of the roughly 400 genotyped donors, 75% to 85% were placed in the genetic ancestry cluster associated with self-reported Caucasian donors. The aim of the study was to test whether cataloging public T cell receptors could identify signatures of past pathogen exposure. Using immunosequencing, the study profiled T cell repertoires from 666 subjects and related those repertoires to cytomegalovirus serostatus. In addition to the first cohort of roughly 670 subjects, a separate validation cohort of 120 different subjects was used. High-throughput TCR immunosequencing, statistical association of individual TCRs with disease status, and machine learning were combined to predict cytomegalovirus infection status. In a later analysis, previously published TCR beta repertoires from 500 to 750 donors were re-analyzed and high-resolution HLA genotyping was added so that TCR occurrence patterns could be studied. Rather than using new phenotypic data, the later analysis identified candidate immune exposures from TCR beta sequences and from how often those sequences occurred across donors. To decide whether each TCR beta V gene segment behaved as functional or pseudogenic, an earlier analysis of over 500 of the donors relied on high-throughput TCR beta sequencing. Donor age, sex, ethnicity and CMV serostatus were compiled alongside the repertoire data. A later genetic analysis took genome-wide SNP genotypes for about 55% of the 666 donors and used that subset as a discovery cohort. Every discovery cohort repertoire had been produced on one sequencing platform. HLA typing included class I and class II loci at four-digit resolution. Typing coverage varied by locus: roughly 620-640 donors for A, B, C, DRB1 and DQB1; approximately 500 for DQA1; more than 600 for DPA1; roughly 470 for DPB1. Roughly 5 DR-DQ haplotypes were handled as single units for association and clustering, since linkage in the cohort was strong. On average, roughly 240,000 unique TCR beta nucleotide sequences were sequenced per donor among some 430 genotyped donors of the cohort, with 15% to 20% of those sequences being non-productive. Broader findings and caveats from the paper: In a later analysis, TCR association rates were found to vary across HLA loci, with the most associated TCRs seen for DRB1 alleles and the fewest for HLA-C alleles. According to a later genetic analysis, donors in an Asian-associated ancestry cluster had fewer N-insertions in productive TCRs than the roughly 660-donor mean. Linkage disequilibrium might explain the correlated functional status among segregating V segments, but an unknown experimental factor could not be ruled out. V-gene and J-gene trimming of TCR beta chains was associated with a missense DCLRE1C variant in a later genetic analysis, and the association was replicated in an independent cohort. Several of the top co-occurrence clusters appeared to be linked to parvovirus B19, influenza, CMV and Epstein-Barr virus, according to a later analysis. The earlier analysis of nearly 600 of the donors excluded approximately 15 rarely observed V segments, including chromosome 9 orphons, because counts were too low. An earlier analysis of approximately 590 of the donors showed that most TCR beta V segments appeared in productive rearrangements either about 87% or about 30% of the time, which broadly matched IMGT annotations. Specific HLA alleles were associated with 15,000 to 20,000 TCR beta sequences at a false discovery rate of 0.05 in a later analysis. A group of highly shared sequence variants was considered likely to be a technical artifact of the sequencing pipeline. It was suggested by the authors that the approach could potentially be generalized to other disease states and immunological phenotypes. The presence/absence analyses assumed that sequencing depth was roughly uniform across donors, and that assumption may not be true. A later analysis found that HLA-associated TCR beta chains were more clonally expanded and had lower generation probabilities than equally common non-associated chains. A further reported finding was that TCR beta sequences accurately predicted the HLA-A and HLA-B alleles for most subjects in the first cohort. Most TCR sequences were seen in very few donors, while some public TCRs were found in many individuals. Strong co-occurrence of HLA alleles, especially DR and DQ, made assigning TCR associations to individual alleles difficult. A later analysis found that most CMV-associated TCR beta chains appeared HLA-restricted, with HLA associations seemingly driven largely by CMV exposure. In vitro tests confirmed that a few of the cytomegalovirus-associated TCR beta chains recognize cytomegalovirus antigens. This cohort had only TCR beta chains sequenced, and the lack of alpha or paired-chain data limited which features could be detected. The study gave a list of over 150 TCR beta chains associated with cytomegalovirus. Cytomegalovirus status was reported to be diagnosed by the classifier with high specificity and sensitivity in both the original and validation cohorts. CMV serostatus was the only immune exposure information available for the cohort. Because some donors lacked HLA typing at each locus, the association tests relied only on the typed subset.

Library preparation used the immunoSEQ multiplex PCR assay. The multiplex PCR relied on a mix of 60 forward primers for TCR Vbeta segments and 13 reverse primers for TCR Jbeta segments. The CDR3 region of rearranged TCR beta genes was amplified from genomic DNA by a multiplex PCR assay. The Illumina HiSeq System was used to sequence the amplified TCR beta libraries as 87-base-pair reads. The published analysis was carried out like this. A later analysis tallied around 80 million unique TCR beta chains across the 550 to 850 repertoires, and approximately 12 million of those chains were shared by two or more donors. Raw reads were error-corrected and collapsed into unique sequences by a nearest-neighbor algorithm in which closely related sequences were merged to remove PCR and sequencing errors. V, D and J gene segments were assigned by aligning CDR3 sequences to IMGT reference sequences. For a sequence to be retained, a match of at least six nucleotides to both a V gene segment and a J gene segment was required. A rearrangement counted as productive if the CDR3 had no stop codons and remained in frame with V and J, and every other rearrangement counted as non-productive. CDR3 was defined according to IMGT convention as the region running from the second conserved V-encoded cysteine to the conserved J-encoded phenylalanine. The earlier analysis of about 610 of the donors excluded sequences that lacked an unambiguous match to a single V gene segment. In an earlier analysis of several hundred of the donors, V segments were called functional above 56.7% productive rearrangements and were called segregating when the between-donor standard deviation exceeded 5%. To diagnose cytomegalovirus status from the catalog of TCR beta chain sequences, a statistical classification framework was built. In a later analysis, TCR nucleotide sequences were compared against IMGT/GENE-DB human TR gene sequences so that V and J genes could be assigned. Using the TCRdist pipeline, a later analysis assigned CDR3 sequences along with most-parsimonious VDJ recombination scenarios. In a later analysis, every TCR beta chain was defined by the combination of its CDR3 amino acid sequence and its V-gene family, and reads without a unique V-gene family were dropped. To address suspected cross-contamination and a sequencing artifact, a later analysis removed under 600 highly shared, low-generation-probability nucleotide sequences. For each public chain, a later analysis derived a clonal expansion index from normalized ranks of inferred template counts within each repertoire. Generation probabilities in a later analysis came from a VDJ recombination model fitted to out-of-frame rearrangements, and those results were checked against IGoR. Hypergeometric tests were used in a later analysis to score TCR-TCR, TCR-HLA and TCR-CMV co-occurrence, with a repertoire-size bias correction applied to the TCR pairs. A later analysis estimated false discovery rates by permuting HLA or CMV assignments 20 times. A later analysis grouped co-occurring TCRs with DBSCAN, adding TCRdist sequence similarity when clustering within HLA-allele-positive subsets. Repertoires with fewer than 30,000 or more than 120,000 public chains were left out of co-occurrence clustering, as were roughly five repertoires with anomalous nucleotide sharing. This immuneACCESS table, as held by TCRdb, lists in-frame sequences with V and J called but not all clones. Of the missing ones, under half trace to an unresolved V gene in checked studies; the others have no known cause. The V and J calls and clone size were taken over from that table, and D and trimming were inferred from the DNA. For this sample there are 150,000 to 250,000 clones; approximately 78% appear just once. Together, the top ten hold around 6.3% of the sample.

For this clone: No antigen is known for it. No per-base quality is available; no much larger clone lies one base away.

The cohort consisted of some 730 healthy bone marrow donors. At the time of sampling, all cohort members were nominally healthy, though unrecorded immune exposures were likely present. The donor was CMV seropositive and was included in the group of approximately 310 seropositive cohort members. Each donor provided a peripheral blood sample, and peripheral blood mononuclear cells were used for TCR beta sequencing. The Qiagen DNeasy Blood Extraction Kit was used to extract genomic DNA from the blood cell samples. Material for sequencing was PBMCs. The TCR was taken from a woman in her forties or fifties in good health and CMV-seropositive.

The CDR3 protein: CASSFSGSPHEQYF. The DNA reads TGTGCCAGCAGCTTTAGCGGGAGCCCTCACGAGCAGTACTTC. This chain is built from TRBV7-8 and TRBJ2-7; the junction holds 9 bases that match TRBD2. Clipping removes 3 bases from V and 5 bases from J, with 5 as the unmatched junction base count. Taken from cysteine to phenylalanine, the CDR3 has 14 residues. The DNA shown is the 42-base CDR3, in frame from base 1. The germline V gene sets CDR1 to SGHVS and CDR2 to FQNEAQ.